This T cell receptor beta chain appears in the sequencing data of a study of spatial heterogeneity in lung cancer. Time point given: sample taken at primary tumor resection. The germline V and J ends were trimmed by 6 bases and 8 bases, with 13 bases remaining between them. CDR3 length: 12 amino acids. In TCRdb, the 5' RACE reads were re-called with MiXCR into one record per CDR3 protein. The sample has 60,000 to 90,000 distinct CDR3 sequences, 8% seen once. This TCR was sampled from a male donor with early-stage non-small cell lung cancer. Sequencing used PBMCs, obtained at surgery. This rearrangement joins TRBV12-3 or TRBV12-4 to TRBJ1-2; D uncertain. The CDR3 DNA reads as TGTGCCAGCAGCTCCCCTGAGTCCGGCTACACCTTC. It encodes CASSSPESGYTF.